This record looks at one TCR beta chain sequence and its context. The antigen is undetermined. Conversion of TCR transcripts into cDNA relied on 5'RACE template switching, which added a universal primer site and UMIs. TCRdb reanalysed the 5' RACE reads using MiXCR and keeps one entry per CDR3 protein. The sample consists of about 360,000 distinct CDR3 sequences, 6% to 8% of them appearing once. Germline CDR1 reads SQVTM; CDR2 reads ANQGSEA. The CDR3 loop spans 16 amino acids. With V trimmed by 8 bases and J by 8 bases, 16 bases remained unmatched. This sample is part of a study of T cells after yellow fever vaccination. Findings of the study overall: Post-booster repertoires contained most primary-vaccination clones again (about 95% CD4, 85% to 90% CD8). The study noted that FACS-sorted repertoires could contain abundant clonotypes contaminating from the bulk population.

The sample in question was PBMCs, obtained 5 days after the yellow fever booster vaccination. This TCR was recovered from a man younger than 40 who received the YFV17D yellow fever vaccine. This chain links TRBV29-1 with TRBJ2-1; the match to TRBD2 covers 12 bases. The CDR3 spells CSPKVSASGRGDEQFF. In DNA form, the CDR3 reads TGCAGCCCTAAGGTATCCGCTAGCGGGAGGGGCGATGAGCAGTTCTTC.